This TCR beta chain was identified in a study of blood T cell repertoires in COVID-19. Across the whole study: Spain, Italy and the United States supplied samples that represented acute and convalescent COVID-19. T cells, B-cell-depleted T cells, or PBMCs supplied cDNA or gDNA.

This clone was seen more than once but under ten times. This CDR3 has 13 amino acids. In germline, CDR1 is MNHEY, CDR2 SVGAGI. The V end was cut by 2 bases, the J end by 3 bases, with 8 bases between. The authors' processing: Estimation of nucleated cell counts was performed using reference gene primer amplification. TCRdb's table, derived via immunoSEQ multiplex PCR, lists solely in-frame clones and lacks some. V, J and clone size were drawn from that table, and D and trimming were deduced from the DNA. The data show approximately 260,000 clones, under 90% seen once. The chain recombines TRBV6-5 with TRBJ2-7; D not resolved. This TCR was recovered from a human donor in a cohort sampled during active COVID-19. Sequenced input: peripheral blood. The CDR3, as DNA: TGTGCCAGCAGTTACGGGCAGAACTACGAGCAGTACTTC. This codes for CASSYGQNYEQYF.